This T cell receptor beta chain was retrieved from a study of shared clonotypes between healthy human individuals. Trimming pared 7 bases from V and 0 bases from J, leaving 12 bases between. The germline CDR1 and CDR2 sequences are SEHNR and FQNEAQ (reference sequence). The CDR3 covers 15 residues. Worth noting for this clone: Its target is unknown.

The table came from immunoSEQ multiplex PCR; TCRdb's copy has only in-frame clones and leaves some out. The repertoire holds some 1,600,000 clones, with around 98% as singletons. Study observations and caveats: The generation probabilities recorded for non-shared clonotypes fell below those of clonotypes shared by all four donors.

The clonotype comes from a man younger than 40 in good health. V gene TRBV7-9 combines with J gene TRBJ2-2; D may match TRBD1 or TRBD2 (5 bases each). Sequencing was performed on naive CD4+ T cells sorted from blood. The subset denotes: CD45RA+ positively selected. The CDR3 sequence: CASTAGTANTGELFF. CDR3 coding DNA: TGTGCCAGCACGGCCGGGACGGCGAACACCGGGGAGCTGTTTTTT.